This TCR beta chain is drawn from a study of control samples from healthy donors and cancer patients. V lost 5 bases and J lost 4, with 15 bases in between. Germline CDR1 reads SGHRS; CDR2 reads YFSETQ. The CDR3 has 15 residues. Only in-frame clones appear in the TCRdb table, and some are missing; sequencing was by immunoSEQ multiplex PCR. The sample includes 100,000 to 150,000 clones, roughly 90% of them seen just once. This clonotype originated in a man in his late teens or twenties in good health. The sequencing input was blood. The chain couples TRBV5-1 to TRBJ2-2; D is possibly TRBD1 (5 bases). CDR3 sequence: CASRDSATGTGELFF. In DNA form, the CDR3 reads TGCGCCAGCAGAGACAGCGCTACGGGCACCGGGGAGCTGTTTTTT.